This T cell receptor (beta chain) is from a study of regulatory T cells in long-lasting Graves disease. V lost 8 bases and J lost 5, with 10 bases in between. The CDR3 runs 12 residues. Germline-derived CDR1 and CDR2 are SNHLY and FYNNEI. Sample time point: newly diagnosed GD, antithyroid drugs for less than 3 months. RNA extracted from PBMCs served as the sequencing template. For TCR beta, libraries came from iRepertoire HTBI primers and Arm-PCR of CDR3 regions. Per the original methods: Across the samples, identification revealed roughly 56 TRBV and more than twelve TRBJ segments. MiXCR was run by TCRdb on the multiplex PCR reads, yielding one entry per CDR3 protein. Clone size and V and J calls follow TCRdb, not the original study. The sample holds around 500,000 distinct CDR3 sequences; about 14% are singletons and the top ten take about 9.1%. The same data also contributed to another study, on T cells in Graves' hyperthyroidism and ophthalmopathy. That work adds: Not enrolled were patients with uncontrolled infection, other autoimmune disease, pregnancy or lactation.

The rearrangement uses TRBV2 and TRBJ2-1, with D perhaps matching TRBD2 (6 bases). The TCR sequence derives from a man aged 25 to 40 with Graves disease. This specimen consisted of peripheral blood mononuclear cells (PBMCs), obtained at new diagnosis, from a patient treated with antithyroid drugs. The CDR3 loop is CASRAGNNEQFF. CDR3 nucleotide sequence: TGTGCCAGCCGGGCGGGGAACAATGAGCAGTTCTTC.